This T cell receptor beta chain appears in the sequencing data of a study of blood T cell repertoires in COVID-19. Study summary: Sites in the United States, Italy and Spain provided acute and convalescent COVID-19 samples. In each case, the material was cDNA or gDNA derived from T cells, B-cell-depleted T cells, or PBMCs.

This clone appeared many times. Study processing details: How many nucleated cells were present was estimated from reference gene primer amplification. Only in-frame clones appear in the TCRdb table, and some are missing; sequencing was by immunoSEQ multiplex PCR. That table is the source of V, J and clone size, and D and trimming were worked out from the DNA. The sample records over 60,000 clones, roughly 77% being singletons. The germline gives CDR1 SEHNR, CDR2 FQNEAQ (reference sequence). The CDR3 sequence is 15 residues long. Trimming at V came to 5 bases and at J to 6 bases, leaving 6 bases not matched to a gene.

The V and J genes are TRBV7-9 and TRBJ2-1; 11 bases line up with TRBD2. This clonotype was obtained from a human donor in a cohort sampled during active COVID-19. Sequences were obtained from peripheral blood. The CDR3 nucleotides are TGTGCCAGCAGCCAGCGCACTAGCGGGGGCAATGAGCAGTTCTTC. Its protein is CASSQRTSGGNEQFF.